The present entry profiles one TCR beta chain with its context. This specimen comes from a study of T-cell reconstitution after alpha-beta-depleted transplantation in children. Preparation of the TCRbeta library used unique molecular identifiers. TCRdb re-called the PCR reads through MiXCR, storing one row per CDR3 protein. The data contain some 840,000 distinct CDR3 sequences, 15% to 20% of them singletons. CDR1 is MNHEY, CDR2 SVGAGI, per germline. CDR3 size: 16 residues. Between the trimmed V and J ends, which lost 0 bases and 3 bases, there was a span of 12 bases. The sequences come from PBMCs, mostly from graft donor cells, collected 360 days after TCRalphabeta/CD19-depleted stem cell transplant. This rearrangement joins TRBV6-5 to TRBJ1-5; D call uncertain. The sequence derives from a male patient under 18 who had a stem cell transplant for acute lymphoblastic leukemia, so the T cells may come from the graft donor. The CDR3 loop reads CASSYSRPGSNQPQHF. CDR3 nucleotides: TGTGCCAGCAGTTACTCAAGGCCAGGCTCCAATCAGCCCCAGCATTTT.